This T cell receptor beta chain was identified in a study of control samples from healthy donors and cancer patients (dated by TCRdb to 2020 to 2022). The library was generated by the immunoSEQ multiplex PCR assay. TCRdb's version of the immuneACCESS table is confined to in-frame rearrangements and falls short of the full clone set. An unresolved V gene accounts for under half of the shortfall where checked; the remainder is of unknown origin. Across this sample there are 150,000 to 200,000 clones, with around 90% seen only once. The ten largest account for about 1.4% of the sample. Cut back by 10 bases and 6 bases, the V and J ends lie 9 bases apart. The germline V gene (reference sequence) supplies CDR1 WNHNN and CDR2 SYGVQD. The CDR3 runs 11 amino acids, cysteine and phenylalanine included. Only CDR3 DNA is held: 33 bases, read in frame from base 1. Turning to this clone: Its antigen specificity is not known. Per-base quality was not reported, and no clone a single base away is much larger than it.

The sample comprised blood. The rearranged chain carries TRBV10-1 and TRBJ1-4; the D gene is unclear. This clonotype was obtained from a man aged 25-45 years in good health. CDR3 sequence: CAITRHEKLFF. At the DNA level, the sequence is TGCGCCATCACCCGCCATGAAAAACTGTTTTTT.